The clone carrying this TCR beta chain was counted a single time. The germline CDR1 and CDR2 sequences are SNHLY and FYNNEI. The J segment lost 8 bases and the V segment lost 8 bases, leaving 5 bases of the junction unmatched. The CDR3 is made up of 11 amino acids. This entry is derived from a study of T cell changes during pregnancy in multiple sclerosis. Sequenced by immunoSEQ multiplex PCR; TCRdb stores in-frame clones only, minus some. The data hold some 94,000 clones, with 80% to 95% observed a single time. The TCR comes from a female donor in good health, enrolled as a control in a pregnancy study. Sequenced here: peripheral blood, sampled in the first trimester of pregnancy. The chain links TRBV2 to TRBJ1-1; 7 positions match TRBD1. CDR3: CASSQGLEAFF. As DNA, the CDR3 is TGTGCCAGCTCACAGGGGTTGGAAGCTTTCTTT.